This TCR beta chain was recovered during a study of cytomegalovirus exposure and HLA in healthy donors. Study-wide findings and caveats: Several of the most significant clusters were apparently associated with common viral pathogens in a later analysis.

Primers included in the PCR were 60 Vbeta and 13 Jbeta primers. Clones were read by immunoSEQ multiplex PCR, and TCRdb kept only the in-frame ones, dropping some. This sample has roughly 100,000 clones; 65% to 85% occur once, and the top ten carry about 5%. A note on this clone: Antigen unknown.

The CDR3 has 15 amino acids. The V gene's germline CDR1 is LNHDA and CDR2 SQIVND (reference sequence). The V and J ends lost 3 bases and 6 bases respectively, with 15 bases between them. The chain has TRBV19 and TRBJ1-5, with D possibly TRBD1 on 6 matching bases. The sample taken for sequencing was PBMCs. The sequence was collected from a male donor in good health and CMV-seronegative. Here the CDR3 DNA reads TGTGCCAGTAGTATGGGGGCCAGGTCTGCTCAGCCCCAGCATTTT. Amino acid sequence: CASSMGARSAQPQHF.